This entry concerns a single T cell receptor (beta chain). What it binds is unknown. The sample is drawn from a study of quantifying T cell responses using KT2 cells. Study-wide context: TCR alpha and beta constant-region primers primed reverse transcription of RNA. Under optimum conditions, T4 ligation efficiency was estimated at more than 8.5%.

A range of KT2-to-PBMC ratios was made using fixed PBMC numbers. Overall study findings and caveats: Even the lowest spike-in, about one KT2 cell per 100,000 PBMC, yielded detectable KT2 sequences.

Each cDNA got a UMI-containing oligo ligated at its 3' end. An equimolar mix of RC1.1 and RC1.2 primed the beta chain across TRBC1 and TRBC2. Using its own MiXCR run on the UMI-ligation and nested PCR reads, TCRdb lists one record per CDR3 protein. The table records about 33,000 distinct CDR3 sequences, 10% of them present only once. The CDR3 has 14 amino acids. Trimming took 4 bases from V and 6 from J; bases not matched to a gene: 6. Germline V gives CDR1 SGHTA, CDR2 FQGNSA. The V call is TRBV7-2, the J call TRBJ2-4; 7 bases map to TRBD1. The sequenced material came from PBMCs spiked with cells of the T cell clone KT2. The source is a human donor. The CDR3 coding sequence is TGTGCCAGCAGCTCTAGACAGGGTATAAACATTCAGTACTTC. Amino acid sequence: CASSSRQGINIQYF.